Listed here are 21 T cell receptor beta chains from one sample, sequenced in a study of T cell changes during pregnancy in multiple sclerosis. The method was immunoSEQ multiplex PCR; TCRdb's version includes in-frame clones alone and lacks a portion of them. The sample contains 52,000 or so clones, approximately 91% of which appear only once. Material: CD4+ T cells from peripheral blood mononuclear cells, obtained in the second trimester of pregnancy. These receptors were collected from a female donor with multiple sclerosis, enrolled in a pregnancy study.

CDR3 amino acids: CASSRTGTENYGYTF. CDR3 in DNA: TGTGCCAGCAGCCGAACCGGGACAGAGAACTATGGCTACACCTTC. The chain carries TRBV7-2 and TRBJ1-2; TRBD1 agrees at 7 bases. With V trimmed by 5 bases and J by 2 bases, 8 bases remained unmatched. Germline CDR1 SGHTA, CDR2 FQGNSA. The CDR3 is 15 residues long.

This chain links TRBV11-1 with TRBJ1-2; tentatively, D is TRBD1 (6 bases). The CDR3 has 15 residues. Germline V gives CDR1 SGHAT, CDR2 FQDESV (reference sequence). V lost 3 bases and J lost 4, with 15 bases in between. CDR3 bases: TGTGCCAGCAGCTTTACGGACAGCCCCTTCTATGGCTACACCTTC. Translated: CASSFTDSPFYGYTF.

This chain uses TRBV6-5 with TRBJ2-7, with a possible D match to TRBD2 (5 bases). Germline CDR1 reads MNHEY; CDR2 reads SVGAGI. The CDR3 has 13 residues. V lost 5 bases to trimming and J lost 6 bases, with 14 bases between them. CDR3 protein: CASSPAVGGEQYF. DNA of the CDR3: TGTGCCAGCAGTCCTGCTGTAGGAGGCGAGCAGTACTTC.

The CDR3 DNA reads TGTGCCTGGAGTCCGGGGGTAAGTCAGCCCCAGCATTTT. It specifies CAWSPGVSQPQHF. The chain recombines TRBV30 with TRBJ1-5; D is possibly TRBD1 (5 bases). This CDR3 region has 13 residues. Germline loops: CDR1 GTSNPN, CDR2 SVGIG (reference sequence). V was cut by 2 bases and J by 6 bases, with 11 bases left in between.

The rearrangement uses TRBV4-1 and TRBJ1-6; unclear D gene. The CDR3 totals 17 residues. From germline, CDR1 is MGHRA and CDR2 YSYEKL. Trimming stripped 0 bases from V and 7 bases from J, with 16 bases between. CDR3 protein: CASSQDFLSGINSPLHF. The DNA for the CDR3 is TGCGCCAGCAGCCAAGATTTCTTATCAGGAATAAATTCACCCCTCCACTTT.

This chain connects TRBV5-1 to TRBJ1-2; unclear D gene. This CDR3 is 13 amino acids long. Trimming cost V 5 bases and J 8 bases, with 16 bases left between them. Germline CDR1 and CDR2: SGHRS and YFSETQ. CDR3 nucleotides: TGCGCCAGCAGTCGGCGGGTCGTCGACGGCTACACCTTC. Its protein product is CASSRRVVDGYTF.

This clone appeared once. The V call is TRBV6-6, the J call TRBJ2-7, with 9 bases aligning to TRBD2. Germline assignment: CDR1 MNHNY and CDR2 SVGAGI (reference sequence). This CDR3 region has 13 residues. Trimming took 7 bases from V and 4 from J; bases not matched to a gene: 5. The DNA for the CDR3 is TGTGCCAGCATGGCGGGGGGGCGGTACGAGCAGTACTTC. Translated: CASMAGGRYEQYF.

The J gene is TRBJ1-2, the V gene TRBV10-3; 7 nucleotides line up with TRBD1. Germline V gene sequence: CDR1 ENHRY, CDR2 SYGVKD. With 5 bases clipped from V and 4 bases from J, the junction kept 7 bases outside the gene matches. CDR3 length: 14 amino acids. CDR3 loop: CAISSGQSLYGYTF. The CDR3 DNA follows: TGTGCCATCAGTTCGGGACAGTCCCTCTATGGCTACACCTTC.

The chain combines TRBV2 with TRBJ2-1; 9 nucleotides align to TRBD1. This CDR3 contains 15 residues. The V and J ends lost 6 bases and 7 bases, in that order; junction bases with no gene match: 10. Germline values: CDR1 SNHLY, CDR2 FYNNEI. The CDR3 loop reads CASRVTGGAVNEQFF. The CDR3 DNA reads as TGTGCCAGCAGAGTTACAGGGGGCGCGGTAAATGAGCAGTTCTTC.

The chain links TRBV28 to TRBJ1-1, with a weak D call TRBD1 (5 bases). Germline V lookup: CDR1 MDHEN, CDR2 SYDVKM. The CDR3 contains 14 residues. The V and J ends lost 4 bases and 5 bases respectively, with 14 bases between them. This chain's CDR3 is CASSSTGGRTEAFF. DNA of the CDR3: TGTGCCAGCAGTTCGACCGGGGGAAGGACTGAAGCTTTCTTT.

This rearrangement joins TRBV7-2 to TRBJ2-7, with no clear D. This CDR3 has 13 amino acids. Trimming took off 0 bases at V and 5 bases at J, with 8 bases between the two ends. Germline-derived CDR1 and CDR2 are SGHTA and FQGNSA. The CDR3 DNA is TGTGCCAGCAGCTTAGCCGCGCCCCACGAGCAGTACTTC. It encodes CASSLAAPHEQYF. Full variable domain (missing parts from reference TRBV7-2 and TRBJ2-7): GAGVSQSPSNKVTEKGKDVELRCDPISGHTALYWYRQSLGQGLEFLIYFQGNSAPDKSGLPSDRFSAERTGGSVSTLTIQRTQQEDSAVYLCASSLAAPHEQYFGPGTRLTVT.

The V call is TRBV15, the J call TRBJ2-1; 7 nucleotides match TRBD2. The CDR3 covers 15 residues. In germline, CDR1 is LNHNV, CDR2 YYDKDF (reference sequence). The trim removed 1 base at V and 2 bases at J, leaving 2 bases unmatched. The CDR3 reads CATSRAGRTYNEQFF. CDR3 DNA: TGTGCCACCAGCAGAGCCGGGAGGACCTACAATGAGCAGTTCTTC.

This chain links TRBV6-1 with TRBJ2-2; D gene unclear. V shed 1 base and J shed 1 base, with 10 bases lying between them. The CDR3 is made up of 16 amino acids. The germline gives CDR1 MNHNS, CDR2 SASEGT. Here the CDR3 DNA reads TGTGCCAGCAGTGAAGTCAGGTCCAAGAACACCGGGGAGCTGTTTTTT. Translated: CASSEVRSKNTGELFF.

The chain recombines TRBV7-9 with TRBJ2-5, with D possibly being TRBD1 (5 bases). The CDR3 is made up of 14 amino acids. Trimming cost V 0 bases and J 2 bases, with 7 bases left between them. CDR1 is SEHNR, CDR2 FQNEAQ, per germline (reference sequence). The CDR3 here is CASSLAREQETQYF. CDR3 sequence (DNA): TGTGCCAGCAGCTTAGCCAGGGAACAAGAGACCCAGTACTTC.

The rearrangement joins TRBV19 to TRBJ2-7; tentative D call: TRBD1 (5 bases). There are 14 residues in the CDR3. The germline V and J ends were trimmed by 0 bases and 4 bases, with 10 bases remaining between them. CDR1 and CDR2 from the germline V gene are LNHDA and SQIVND (reference sequence). The DNA for the CDR3 is TGTGCCAGTAGTATAGATCTGACAGAGTACGAGCAGTACTTC. Its translation is CASSIDLTEYEQYF.

The chain employs TRBV6-5 and TRBJ2-7, with TRBD2 matching 9 bases. The CDR3 contains 14 residues. With V trimmed by 6 bases and J by 4 bases, 7 bases remained unmatched. Germline V gene sequence: CDR1 MNHEY, CDR2 SVGAGI. The CDR3 region is CASSLREGTYEQYF. The CDR3 DNA is TGTGCCAGCAGCTTGCGGGAGGGGACTTACGAGCAGTACTTC.

This chain links TRBV5-1 with TRBJ2-1; a possible D gene is TRBD1 (6 bases). V was trimmed by 0 bases and J by 10 bases, leaving 20 bases between them. Germline CDR1 SGHRS, CDR2 YFSETQ. This CDR3 contains 16 residues. CDR3: CASSLAGKGGQSEQFF. CDR3 nucleotide sequence: TGCGCCAGCAGCTTGGCAGGGAAAGGGGGACAATCGGAGCAGTTCTTC.

This chain uses TRBV7-8 with TRBJ2-3; D is uncertain. The CDR3 loop spans 16 amino acids. CDR1 is SGHVS and CDR2 is FQNEAQ in the germline V gene. Trimming cost V 5 bases and J 1 base, with 16 bases left between them. CDR3: CASSPVRAGGTDTQYF. In DNA form, the CDR3 reads TGTGCCAGCAGCCCCGTACGCGCCGGAGGCACAGATACGCAGTATTTT.

The chain combines TRBV11-2 with TRBJ2-3, with 7 bases identical to TRBD2. The V gene's germline CDR1 is SGHAT and CDR2 FQNNGV. The CDR3 is 12 amino acids. V shed 3 bases and J 8 bases; nucleotides not matched to a gene: 2. The CDR3 sequence is CASSFPGGTQYF. The CDR3 DNA is TGTGCCAGCAGCTTCCCGGGGGGTACGCAGTATTTT.

The chain carries TRBV12-5 and TRBJ2-7, with 10 bases fitting TRBD1. The CDR3 totals 14 residues. The V and J ends lost 1 base and 6 bases, in that order; junction bases with no gene match: 3. Germline-derived CDR1 and CDR2 are LGHNT and FRNRAP. The CDR3 is CASGLGTGGREQYF. The CDR3 DNA is TGTGCTAGTGGTTTGGGGACAGGGGGACGCGAGCAGTACTTC.

The chain employs TRBV2 and TRBJ2-3; the match to TRBD1 covers 7 bases. The CDR3 contains 13 residues. CDR1 and CDR2 from the germline V gene are SNHLY and FYNNEI. V lost 7 bases to trimming and J lost 0 bases; unmatched junction nucleotides: 1. This chain's CDR3 is CASKGASTDTQYF. For the CDR3, the DNA is TGTGCCAGCAAGGGGGCTAGCACAGATACGCAGTATTTT.